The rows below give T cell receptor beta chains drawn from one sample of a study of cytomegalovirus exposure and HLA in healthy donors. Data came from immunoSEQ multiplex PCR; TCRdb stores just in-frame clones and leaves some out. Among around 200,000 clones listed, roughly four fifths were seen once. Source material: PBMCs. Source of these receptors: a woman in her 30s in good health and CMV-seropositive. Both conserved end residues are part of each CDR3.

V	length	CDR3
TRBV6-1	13	CASSVGENTEAFF
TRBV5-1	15	CASSGTGGATYGYTF
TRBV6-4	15	CASRTGNGSGNTIYF
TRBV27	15	CASSLGGGHSNEQFF
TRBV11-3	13	CASSLGGNTEAFF
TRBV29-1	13	CSVESAGRGTQYF
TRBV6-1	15	CASTPPGQGIYEQYF
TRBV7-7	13	CASSLWGGEKLFF
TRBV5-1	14	CASSSYSSTGELFF
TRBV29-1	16	CSVEVVRGRATGELFF
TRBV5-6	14	CASSLQGAYNEQFF
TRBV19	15	CASRDRQGGKETQYF
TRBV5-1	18	CASSLPGLAGGGSYEQYF
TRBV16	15	CASSPTSGPSNEQFF
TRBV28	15	CASSFLVTGHQPQHF
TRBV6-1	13	CASSLANTGELFF
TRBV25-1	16	CASSEYGGQSNGELFF
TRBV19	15	CASSMGRTKNTEAFF
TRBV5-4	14	CASKEAGSYNEQFF
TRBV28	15	CASSWAGRGSYGYTF
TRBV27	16	CASSLSIGAGRQEQYF
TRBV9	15	CASSVGGGPFYGYTF
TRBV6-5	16	CASSYSAGGYQETQYF
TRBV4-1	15	CASSQGRDSSYEQYF
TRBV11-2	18	CASSLEGPGGPITGELFF
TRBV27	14	CASSLSGNSYEQYF
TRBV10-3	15	CAISRNTVEVEEQFF
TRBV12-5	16	CASGLVLPAGGNEQFF
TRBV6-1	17	CASSETLAGVGTDTQYF
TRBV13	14	CASSLAGVYNEQFF
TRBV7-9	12	CASSLDRDEQYF
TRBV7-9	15	CSSTPGEDRGDEQYF
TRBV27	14	CASRPDRVNTEAFF
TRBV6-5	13	CASTSFSYNEQFF
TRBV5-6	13	CASSQDRIGEQYF
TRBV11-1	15	CASSSDSSSYNEQFF
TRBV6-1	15	CASSEATGSGNTIYF
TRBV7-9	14	CASSYLLREDEQFF
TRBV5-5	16	CASSLARGRGTDTQYF
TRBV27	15	CASSSSTGGFNEAFF
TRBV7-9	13	CASSLSMREKLFF
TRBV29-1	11	CSVSQDTEAFF
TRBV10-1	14	CASSEPSFPYEQYF
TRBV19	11	CASAGGSEQFF
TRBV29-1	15	CSVVVIGQGYNEQFF
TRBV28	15	CASSYYGTDTYEQYF
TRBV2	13	CASKTGVGDTQYF
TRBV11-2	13	CASSLGQSNEQYF
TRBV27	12	CACSGQGTEQFF
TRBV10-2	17	CASSRTPSGSRKETQYF
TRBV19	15	CASSVGTGPIYEQYF